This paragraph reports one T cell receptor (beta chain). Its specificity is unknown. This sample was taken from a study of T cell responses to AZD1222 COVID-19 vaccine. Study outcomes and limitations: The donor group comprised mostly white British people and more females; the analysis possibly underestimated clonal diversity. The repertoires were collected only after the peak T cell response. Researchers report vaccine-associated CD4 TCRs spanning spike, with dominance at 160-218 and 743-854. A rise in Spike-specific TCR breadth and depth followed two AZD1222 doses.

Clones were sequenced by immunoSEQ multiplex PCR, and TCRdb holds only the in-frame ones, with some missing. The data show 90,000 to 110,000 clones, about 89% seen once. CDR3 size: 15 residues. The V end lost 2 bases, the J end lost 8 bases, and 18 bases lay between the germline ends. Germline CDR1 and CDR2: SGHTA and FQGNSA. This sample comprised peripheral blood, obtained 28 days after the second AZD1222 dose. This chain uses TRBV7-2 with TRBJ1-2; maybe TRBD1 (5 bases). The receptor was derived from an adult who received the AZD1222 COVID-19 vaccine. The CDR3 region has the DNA TGTGCCAGCAGCTTATTAATCGGCAGGGCGAGGGGCTACACCTTC. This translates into CASSLLIGRARGYTF.